The T cell receptor beta chain under discussion was sequenced for a study of cytomegalovirus exposure and HLA in healthy donors. Primers for the PCR totalled 60 Vbeta and 13 Jbeta. Generated by immunoSEQ multiplex PCR, the TCRdb table keeps only in-frame clones and is missing some. The sample has under 200,000 clones; less than 90% are singletons. As for this clone: Its target is not known.

The CDR3 totals 16 residues. The V and J ends lost 0 bases and 2 bases respectively, with 14 bases between them. Per germline, CDR1 MNHEY and CDR2 SVGAGI. Study results and limitations: DRB1 showed the most TCR associations and HLA-C the fewest in a later analysis, as rates varied by HLA locus. Owing to their indistinguishability, certain V segments, notably TRBV6-2 and TRBV6-3, were excluded.

Material: PBMCs. J is TRBJ2-7 and V is TRBV6-5, with D tentatively TRBD1 (5 bases). The TCR was taken from a young woman in good health and CMV-seronegative. The CDR3 region is CASSYSPGKWAYEQYF. The CDR3 region has the DNA TGTGCCAGCAGTTACTCGCCAGGGAAATGGGCCTACGAGCAGTACTTC.